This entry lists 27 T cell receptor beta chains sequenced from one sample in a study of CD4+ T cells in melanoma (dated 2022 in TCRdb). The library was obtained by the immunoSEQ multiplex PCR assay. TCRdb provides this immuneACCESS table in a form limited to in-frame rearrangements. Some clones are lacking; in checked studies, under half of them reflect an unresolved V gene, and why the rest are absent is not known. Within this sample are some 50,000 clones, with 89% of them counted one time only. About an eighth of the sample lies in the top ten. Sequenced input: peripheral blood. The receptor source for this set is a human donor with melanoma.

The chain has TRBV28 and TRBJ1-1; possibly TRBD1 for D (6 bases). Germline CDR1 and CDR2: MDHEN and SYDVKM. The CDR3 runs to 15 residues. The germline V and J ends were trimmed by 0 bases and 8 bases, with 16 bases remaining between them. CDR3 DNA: TGTGCCAGCAGTTTATGGGGGGGGGCCAAGGGAGAAGCTTTCTTT. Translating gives CASSLWGGAKGEAFF.

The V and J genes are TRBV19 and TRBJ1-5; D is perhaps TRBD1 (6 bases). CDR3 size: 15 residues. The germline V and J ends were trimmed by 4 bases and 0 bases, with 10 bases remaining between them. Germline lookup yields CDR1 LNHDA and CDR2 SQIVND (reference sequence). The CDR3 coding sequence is TGTGCCAGTAGTACAGGGGCTTATAGCAATCAGCCCCAGCATTTT. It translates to CASSTGAYSNQPQHF.

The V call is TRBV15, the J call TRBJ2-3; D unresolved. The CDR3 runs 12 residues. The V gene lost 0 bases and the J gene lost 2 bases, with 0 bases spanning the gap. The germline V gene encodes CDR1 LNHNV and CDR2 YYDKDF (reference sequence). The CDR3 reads CATSRDTDTQYF. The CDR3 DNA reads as TGTGCCACCAGCAGAGACACAGATACGCAGTATTTT.

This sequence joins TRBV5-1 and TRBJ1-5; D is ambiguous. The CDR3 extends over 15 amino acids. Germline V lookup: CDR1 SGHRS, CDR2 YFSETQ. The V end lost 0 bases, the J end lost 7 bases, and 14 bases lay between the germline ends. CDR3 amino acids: CASSLASGPGQPQHF. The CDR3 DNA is TGCGCCAGCAGCTTGGCCTCGGGCCCCGGCCAGCCCCAGCATTTT.

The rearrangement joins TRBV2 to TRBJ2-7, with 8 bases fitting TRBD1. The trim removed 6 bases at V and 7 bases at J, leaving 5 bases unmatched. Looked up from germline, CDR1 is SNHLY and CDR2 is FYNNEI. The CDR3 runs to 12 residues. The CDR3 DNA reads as TGTGCCAGCAGCAGGGGGCCCGGGGAGCAGTACTTC. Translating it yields CASSRGPGEQYF.

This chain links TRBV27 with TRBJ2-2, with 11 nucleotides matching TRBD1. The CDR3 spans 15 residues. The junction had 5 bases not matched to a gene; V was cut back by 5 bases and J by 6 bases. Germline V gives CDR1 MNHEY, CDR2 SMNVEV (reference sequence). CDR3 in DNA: TGTGCCAGCAGTAGGGACAGGGGGGTGGCCGGGGAGCTGTTTTTT. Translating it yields CASSRDRGVAGELFF.

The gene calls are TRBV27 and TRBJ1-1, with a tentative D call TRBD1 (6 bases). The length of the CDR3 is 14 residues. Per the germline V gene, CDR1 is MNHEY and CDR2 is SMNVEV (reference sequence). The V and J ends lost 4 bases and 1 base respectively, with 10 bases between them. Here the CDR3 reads CASSSRTANTEAFF. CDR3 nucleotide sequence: TGTGCCAGCAGTTCCCGGACAGCGAACACTGAAGCTTTCTTT.

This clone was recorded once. The CDR3 nucleotides are TGTGCCAGCAGCTTAGCGGGGGGTACGAACACCGGGGAGCTGTTTTTT. Encoded protein: CASSLAGGTNTGELFF. The V call is TRBV5-4, the J call TRBJ2-2; 9 bases line up with TRBD2. After removal of 2 bases from V and 0 bases from J, the junction contained 2 bases not matched to a gene. This CDR3 is 16 amino acids long. Per the germline V gene, CDR1 is SGHNT and CDR2 is YYREEE (reference sequence). Looking up the rest from reference TRBV5-4 and TRBJ2-2 gives the full variable domain: ETGVTQSPTHLIKTRGQQVTLRCSSQSGHNTVSWYQQALGQGPQFIFQYYREEENGRGNFPPRFSGLQFPNYSSELNVNALELDDSALYLCASSLAGGTNTGELFFGEGSRLTVL.

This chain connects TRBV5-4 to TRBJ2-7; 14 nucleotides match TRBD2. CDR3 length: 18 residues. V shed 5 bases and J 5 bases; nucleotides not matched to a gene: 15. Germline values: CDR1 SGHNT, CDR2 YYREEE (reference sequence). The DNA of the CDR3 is TGTGCCAGCAGGCCAATGGAGGGACTAGCGGGGGCCAGGAACGAGCAGTACTTC. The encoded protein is CASRPMEGLAGARNEQYF.

The chain's CDR3 is CASSKDGGGTGELFF. The CDR3 DNA sequence: TGTGCCAGCAGCAAGGATGGGGGAGGCACCGGGGAGCTGTTTTTT. The V and J genes are TRBV5-4 and TRBJ2-2; D is perhaps TRBD2 (6 bases). Trimming stripped 4 bases from V and 4 bases from J, with 14 bases between. The CDR3 is 15 amino acids. Germline CDR1 SGHNT, CDR2 YYREEE (reference sequence).

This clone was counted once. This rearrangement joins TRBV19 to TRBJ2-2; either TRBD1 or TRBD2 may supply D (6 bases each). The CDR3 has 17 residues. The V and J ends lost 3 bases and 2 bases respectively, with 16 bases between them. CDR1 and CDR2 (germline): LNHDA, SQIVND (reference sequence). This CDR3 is CASSILRGEENTGELFF. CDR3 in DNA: TGTGCCAGTAGTATCCTAAGGGGGGAGGAAAACACCGGGGAGCTGTTTTTT.

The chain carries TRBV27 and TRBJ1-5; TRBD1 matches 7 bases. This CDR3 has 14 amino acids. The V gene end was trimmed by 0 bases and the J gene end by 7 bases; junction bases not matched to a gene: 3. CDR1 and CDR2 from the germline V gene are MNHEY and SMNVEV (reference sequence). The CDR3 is CASSLSGGWQPQHF. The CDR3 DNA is TGTGCCAGCAGTTTATCAGGGGGCTGGCAGCCCCAGCATTTT.

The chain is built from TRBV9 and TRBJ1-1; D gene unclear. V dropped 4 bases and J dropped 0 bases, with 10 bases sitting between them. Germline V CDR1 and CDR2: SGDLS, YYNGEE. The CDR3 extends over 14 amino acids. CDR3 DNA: TGTGCCAGCAGCCCAGACATCATGAACACTGAAGCTTTCTTT. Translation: CASSPDIMNTEAFF.

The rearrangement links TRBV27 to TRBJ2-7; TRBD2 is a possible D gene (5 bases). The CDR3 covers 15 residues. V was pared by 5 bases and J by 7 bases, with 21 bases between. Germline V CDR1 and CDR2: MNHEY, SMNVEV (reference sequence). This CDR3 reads CASSPNVAGNEEQYF. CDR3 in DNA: TGTGCCAGCAGTCCCAATGTTGCGGGTAACGAGGAGCAGTACTTC.

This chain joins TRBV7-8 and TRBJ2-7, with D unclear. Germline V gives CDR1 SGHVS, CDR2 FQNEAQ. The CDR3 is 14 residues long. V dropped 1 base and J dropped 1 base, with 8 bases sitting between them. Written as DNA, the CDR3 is TGTGCCAGCAGCTTAGGGCCGGGTTCCTACGAGCAGTACTTC. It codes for CASSLGPGSYEQYF.

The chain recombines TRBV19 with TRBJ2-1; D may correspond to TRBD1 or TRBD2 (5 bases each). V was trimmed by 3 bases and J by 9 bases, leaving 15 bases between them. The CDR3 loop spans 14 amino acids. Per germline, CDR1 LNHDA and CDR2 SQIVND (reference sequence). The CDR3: CASSITSSGTEQFF. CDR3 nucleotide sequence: TGTGCCAGTAGTATTACTAGTTCGGGGACTGAGCAGTTCTTC.

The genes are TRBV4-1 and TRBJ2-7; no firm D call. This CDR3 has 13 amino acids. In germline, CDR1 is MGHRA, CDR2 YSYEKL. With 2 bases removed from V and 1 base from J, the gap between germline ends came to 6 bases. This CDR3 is CASSQLRSYEQYF. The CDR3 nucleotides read TGCGCCAGCAGCCAATTGAGATCCTACGAGCAGTACTTC.

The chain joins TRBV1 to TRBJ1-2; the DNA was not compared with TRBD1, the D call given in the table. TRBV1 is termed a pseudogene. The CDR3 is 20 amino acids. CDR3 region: CTSSPEVGTVKTSTNYGYTF. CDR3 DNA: TGCACCAGCAGCCCAGAGGTCGGGACAGTGAAGACTTCGACTAACTATGGCTACACCTTC.

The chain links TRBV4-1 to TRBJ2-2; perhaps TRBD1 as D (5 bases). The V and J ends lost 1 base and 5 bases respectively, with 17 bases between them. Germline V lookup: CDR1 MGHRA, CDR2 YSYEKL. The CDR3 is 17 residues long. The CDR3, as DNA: TGCGCCAGCAGCCAAGTTAGGGCAGGGTTACGGACCGGGGAGCTGTTTTTT. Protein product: CASSQVRAGLRTGELFF.

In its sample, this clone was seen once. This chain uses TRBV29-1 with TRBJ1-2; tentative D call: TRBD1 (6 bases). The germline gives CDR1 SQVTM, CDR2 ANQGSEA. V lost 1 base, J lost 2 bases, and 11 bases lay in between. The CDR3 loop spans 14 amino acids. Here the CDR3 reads CSVEGWGLNYGYTF. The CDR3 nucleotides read TGCAGCGTTGAAGGGTGGGGGCTGAACTATGGCTACACCTTC.

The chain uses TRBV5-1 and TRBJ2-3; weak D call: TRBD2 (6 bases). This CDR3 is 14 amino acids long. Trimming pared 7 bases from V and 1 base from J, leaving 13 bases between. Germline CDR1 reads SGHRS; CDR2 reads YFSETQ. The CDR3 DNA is TGCGCCAGCCTCCCGGGACTCCGCACAGATACGCAGTATTTT. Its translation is CASLPGLRTDTQYF.

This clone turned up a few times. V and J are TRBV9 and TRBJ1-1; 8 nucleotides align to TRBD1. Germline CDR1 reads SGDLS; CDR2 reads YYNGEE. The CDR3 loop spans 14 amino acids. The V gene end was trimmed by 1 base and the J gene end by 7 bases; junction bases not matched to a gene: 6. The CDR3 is CASSVSDRGYEAFF. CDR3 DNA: TGTGCCAGCAGCGTAAGTGACAGGGGATATGAAGCTTTCTTT. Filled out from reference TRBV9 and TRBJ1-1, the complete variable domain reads DSGVTQTPKHLITATGQRVTLRCSPRSGDLSVYWYQQSLDQGLQFLIQYYNGEERAKGNILERFSAQQFPDLHSELNLSSLELGDSALYFCASSVSDRGYEAFFGQGTRLTVV.

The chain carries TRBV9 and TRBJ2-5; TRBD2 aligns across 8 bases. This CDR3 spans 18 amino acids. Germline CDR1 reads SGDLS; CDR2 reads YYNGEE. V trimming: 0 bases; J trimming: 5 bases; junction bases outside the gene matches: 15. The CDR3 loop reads CASSVGSRQGLALETQYF. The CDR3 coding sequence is TGTGCCAGCAGCGTAGGTTCGAGACAAGGACTAGCTCTGGAGACCCAGTACTTC.

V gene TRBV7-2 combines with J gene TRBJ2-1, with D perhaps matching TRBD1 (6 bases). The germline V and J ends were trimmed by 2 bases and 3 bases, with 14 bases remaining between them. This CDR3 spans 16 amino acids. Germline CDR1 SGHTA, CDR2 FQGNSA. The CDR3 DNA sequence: TGTGCCAGCAGCTTATCGTCCAGGGGAAGCTACAATGAGCAGTTCTTC. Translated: CASSLSSRGSYNEQFF. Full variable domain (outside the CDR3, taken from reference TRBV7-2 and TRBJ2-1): GAGVSQSPSNKVTEKGKDVELRCDPISGHTALYWYRQSLGQGLEFLIYFQGNSAPDKSGLPSDRFSAERTGGSVSTLTIQRTQQEDSAVYLCASSLSSRGSYNEQFFGPGTRLTVL.

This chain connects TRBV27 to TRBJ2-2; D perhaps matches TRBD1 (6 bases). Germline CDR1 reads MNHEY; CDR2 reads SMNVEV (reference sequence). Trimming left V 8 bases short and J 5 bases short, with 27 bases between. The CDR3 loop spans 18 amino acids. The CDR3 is CASCRGPLRTGRTGELFF. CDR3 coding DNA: TGTGCCAGCTGCAGGGGACCCCTGAGGACCGGAAGGACCGGGGAGCTGTTTTTT.

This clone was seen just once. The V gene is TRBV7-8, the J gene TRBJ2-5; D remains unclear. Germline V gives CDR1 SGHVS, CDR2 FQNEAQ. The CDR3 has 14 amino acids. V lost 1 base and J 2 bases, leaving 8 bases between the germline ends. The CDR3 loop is CASSLDAVQETQYF. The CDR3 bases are TGTGCCAGCAGCTTAGACGCAGTACAAGAGACCCAGTACTTC.

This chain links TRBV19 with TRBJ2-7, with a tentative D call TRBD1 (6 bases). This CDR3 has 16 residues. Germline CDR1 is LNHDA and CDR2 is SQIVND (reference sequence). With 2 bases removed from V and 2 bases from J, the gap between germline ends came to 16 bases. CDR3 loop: CASSIHGAQGTYEQYF. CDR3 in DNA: TGTGCCAGTAGTATACACGGGGCGCAGGGGACCTACGAGCAGTACTTC.